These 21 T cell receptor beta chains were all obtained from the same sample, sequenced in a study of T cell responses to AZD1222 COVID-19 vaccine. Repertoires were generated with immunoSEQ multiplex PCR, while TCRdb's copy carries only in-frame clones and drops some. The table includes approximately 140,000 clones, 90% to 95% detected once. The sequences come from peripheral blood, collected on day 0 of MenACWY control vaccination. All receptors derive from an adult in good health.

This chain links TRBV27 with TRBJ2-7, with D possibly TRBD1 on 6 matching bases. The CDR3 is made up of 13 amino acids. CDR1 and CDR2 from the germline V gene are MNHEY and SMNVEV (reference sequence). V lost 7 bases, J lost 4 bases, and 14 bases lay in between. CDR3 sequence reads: CASTSGDSYEQYF. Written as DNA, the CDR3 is TGTGCCAGCACTTCAGGGGATTCGTACGAGCAGTACTTC.

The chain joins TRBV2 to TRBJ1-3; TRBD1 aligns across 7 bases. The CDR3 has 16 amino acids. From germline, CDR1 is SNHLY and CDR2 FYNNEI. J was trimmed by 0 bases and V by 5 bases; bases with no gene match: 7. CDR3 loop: CASSRQGRSSGNTIYF. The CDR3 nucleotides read TGTGCCAGCAGTCGACAGGGACGATCCTCTGGAAACACCATATATTTT.

CDR3 protein: CASSDKDTDTQYF. The CDR3 DNA follows: TGTGCCAGCAGTGACAAGGACACAGATACGCAGTATTTT. The J gene is TRBJ2-3, the V gene TRBV6-4, with D unresolved. V was clipped by 2 bases and J by 2 bases, with 5 bases between them. Looked up from germline, CDR1 is MRHNA and CDR2 is SNTAGT. The CDR3 runs to 13 residues.

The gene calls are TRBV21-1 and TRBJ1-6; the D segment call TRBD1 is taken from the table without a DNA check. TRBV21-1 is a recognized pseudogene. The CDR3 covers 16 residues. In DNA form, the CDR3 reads TGTGCCAGCAGCAAAAGACCAGGACAGGGGAATTCACCCCTCCACTTT. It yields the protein CASSKRPGQGNSPLHF.

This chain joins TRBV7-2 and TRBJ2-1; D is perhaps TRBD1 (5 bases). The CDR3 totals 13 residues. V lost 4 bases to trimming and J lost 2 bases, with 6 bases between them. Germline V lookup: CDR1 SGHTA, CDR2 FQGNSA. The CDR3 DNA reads TGTGCCAGCAGCTCAGGGACCTACAATGAGCAGTTCTTC. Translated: CASSSGTYNEQFF.

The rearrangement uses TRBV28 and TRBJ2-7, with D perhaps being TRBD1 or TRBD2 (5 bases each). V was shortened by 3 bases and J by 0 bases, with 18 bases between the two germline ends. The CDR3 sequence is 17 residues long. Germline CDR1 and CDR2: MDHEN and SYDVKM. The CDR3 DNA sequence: TGTGCCAGCAGTTTCCATTGGGACCAACTTGTCTCCTACGAGCAGTACTTC. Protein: CASSFHWDQLVSYEQYF. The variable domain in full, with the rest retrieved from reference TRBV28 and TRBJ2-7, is DVKVTQSSRYLVKRTGEKVFLECVQDMDHENMFWYRQDPGLGLRLIYFSYDVKMKEKGDIPEGYSVSREKKERFSLILESASTNQTSMYLCASSFHWDQLVSYEQYFGPGTRLTVT.

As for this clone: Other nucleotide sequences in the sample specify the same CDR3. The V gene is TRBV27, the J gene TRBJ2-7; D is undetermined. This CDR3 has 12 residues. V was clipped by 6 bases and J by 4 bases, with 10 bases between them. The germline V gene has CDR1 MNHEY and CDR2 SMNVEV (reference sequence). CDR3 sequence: CASRGQSYEQYF. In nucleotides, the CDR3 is TGTGCCAGCAGGGGTCAATCTTACGAGCAGTACTTC.

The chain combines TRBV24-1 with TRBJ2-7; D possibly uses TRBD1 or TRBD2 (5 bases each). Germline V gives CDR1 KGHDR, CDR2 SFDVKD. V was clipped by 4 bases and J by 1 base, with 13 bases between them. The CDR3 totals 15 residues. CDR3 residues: CATSDPGTTSYEQYF. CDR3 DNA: TGTGCCACCAGTGACCCGGGGACGACTTCCTACGAGCAGTACTTC.

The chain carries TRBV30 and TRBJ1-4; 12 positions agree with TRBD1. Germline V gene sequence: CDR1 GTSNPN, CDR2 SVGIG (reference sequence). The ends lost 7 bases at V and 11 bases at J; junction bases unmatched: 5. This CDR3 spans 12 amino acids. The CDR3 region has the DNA TGTGCCTTGGGACAGGGGGCGCCGAAACTGTTTTTT. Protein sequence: CALGQGAPKLFF.

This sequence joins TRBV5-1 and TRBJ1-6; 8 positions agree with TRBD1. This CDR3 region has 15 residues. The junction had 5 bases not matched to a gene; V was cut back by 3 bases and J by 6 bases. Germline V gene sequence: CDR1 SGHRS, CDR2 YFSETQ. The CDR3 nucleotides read TGCGCCAGCAGCTCAACAGGGGGAGGTAATTCACCCCTCCACTTT. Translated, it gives CASSSTGGGNSPLHF.

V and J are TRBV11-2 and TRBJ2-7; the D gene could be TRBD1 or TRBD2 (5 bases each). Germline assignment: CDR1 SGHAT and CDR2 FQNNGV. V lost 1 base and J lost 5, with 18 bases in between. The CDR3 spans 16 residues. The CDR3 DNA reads TGTGCCAGCAGCTTAGGGACCTACAGGTCCGGGAACGAGCAGTACTTC. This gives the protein CASSLGTYRSGNEQYF.

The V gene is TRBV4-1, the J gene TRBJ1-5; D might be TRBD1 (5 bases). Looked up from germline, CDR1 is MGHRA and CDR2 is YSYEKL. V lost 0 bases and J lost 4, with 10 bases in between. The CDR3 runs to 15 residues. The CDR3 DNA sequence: TGCGCCAGCAGCCAAGAGGGAGGGGTAAATCAGCCCCAGCATTTT. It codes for CASSQEGGVNQPQHF.

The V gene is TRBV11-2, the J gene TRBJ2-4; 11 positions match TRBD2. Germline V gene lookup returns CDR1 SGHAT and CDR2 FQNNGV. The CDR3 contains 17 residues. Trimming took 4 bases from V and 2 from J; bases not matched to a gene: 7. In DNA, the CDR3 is TGTGCCAGCAGCTCGTACCTAGCGGGGGGTTCCAAAAACATTCAGTACTTC. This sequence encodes CASSSYLAGGSKNIQYF.

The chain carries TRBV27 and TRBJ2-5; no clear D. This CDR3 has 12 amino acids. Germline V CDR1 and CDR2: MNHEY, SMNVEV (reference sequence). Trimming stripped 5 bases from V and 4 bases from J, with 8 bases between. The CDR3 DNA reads TGTGCCAGCAGTCTCTCGGGAGAGACCCAGTACTTC. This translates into CASSLSGETQYF.

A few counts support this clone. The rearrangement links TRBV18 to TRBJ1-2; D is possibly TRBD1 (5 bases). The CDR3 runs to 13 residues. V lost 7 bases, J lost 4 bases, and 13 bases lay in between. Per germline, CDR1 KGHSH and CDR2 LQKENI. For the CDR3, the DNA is TGTGCCAGCTTAGGGGAGAGCAGCTATGGCTACACCTTC. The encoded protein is CASLGESSYGYTF.

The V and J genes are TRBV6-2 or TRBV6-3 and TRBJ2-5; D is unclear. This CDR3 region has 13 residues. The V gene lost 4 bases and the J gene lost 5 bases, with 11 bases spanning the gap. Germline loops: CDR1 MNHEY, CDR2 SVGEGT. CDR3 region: CASSFSGFETQYF. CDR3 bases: TGTGCCAGCAGTTTCTCAGGATTTGAGACCCAGTACTTC.

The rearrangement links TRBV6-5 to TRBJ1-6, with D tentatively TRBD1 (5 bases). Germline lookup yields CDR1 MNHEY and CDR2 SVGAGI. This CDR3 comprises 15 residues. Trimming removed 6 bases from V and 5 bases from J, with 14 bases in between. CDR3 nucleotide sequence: TGTGCCAGCAGGAGGGTACAGGCGGATAATTCACCCCTCCACTTT. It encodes CASRRVQADNSPLHF.

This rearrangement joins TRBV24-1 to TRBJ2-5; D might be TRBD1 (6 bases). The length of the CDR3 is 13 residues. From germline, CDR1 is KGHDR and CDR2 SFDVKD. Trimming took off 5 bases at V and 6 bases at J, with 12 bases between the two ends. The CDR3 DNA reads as TGTGCCACCAGTGCCTCACAGGGAAAGACCCAGTACTTC. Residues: CATSASQGKTQYF.

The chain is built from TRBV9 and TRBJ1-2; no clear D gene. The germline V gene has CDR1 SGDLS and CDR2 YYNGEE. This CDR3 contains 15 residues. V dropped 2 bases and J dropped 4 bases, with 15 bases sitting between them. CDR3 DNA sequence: TGTGCCAGCAGCGTTAGCGCGGCCGGTGGCTATGGCTACACCTTC. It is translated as CASSVSAAGGYGYTF.

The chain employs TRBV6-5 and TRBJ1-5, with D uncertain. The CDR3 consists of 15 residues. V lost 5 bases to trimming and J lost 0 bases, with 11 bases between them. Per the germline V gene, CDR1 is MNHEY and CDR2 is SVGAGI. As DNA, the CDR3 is TGTGCCAGCAGTCCGCAGAGTTATAGCAATCAGCCCCAGCATTTT. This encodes CASSPQSYSNQPQHF.

This chain's CDR3 is CASSLTGNYGYTF. The DNA of the CDR3 is TGCGCCAGCAGCTTGACGGGGAACTATGGCTACACCTTC. The chain recombines TRBV4-1 with TRBJ1-2; no reliable D call. CDR1 is MGHRA, CDR2 YSYEKL, per germline. Trimming cost V 5 bases and J 2 bases, with 9 bases left between them. This CDR3 is built from 13 residues.